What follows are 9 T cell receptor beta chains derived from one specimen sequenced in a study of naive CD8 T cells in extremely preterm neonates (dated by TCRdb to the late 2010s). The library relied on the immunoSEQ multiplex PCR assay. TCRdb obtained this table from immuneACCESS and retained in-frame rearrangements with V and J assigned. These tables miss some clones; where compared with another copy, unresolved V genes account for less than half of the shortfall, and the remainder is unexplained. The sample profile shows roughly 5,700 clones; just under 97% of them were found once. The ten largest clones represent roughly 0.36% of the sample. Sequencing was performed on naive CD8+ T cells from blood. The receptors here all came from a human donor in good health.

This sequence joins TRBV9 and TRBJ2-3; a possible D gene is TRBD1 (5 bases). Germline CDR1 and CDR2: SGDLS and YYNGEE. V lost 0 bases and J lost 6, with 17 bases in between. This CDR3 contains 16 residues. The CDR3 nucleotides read TGTGCCAGCAGCGTAGGAACAGGTTATCATCAGGATACGCAGTATTTT. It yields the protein CASSVGTGYHQDTQYF.

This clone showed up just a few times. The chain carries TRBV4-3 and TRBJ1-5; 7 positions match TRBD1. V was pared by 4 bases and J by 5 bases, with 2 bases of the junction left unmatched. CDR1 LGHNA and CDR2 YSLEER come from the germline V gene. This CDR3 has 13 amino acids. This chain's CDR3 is CASSRDSYQPQHF. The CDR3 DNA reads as TGCGCCAGCAGCCGGGACAGCTATCAGCCCCAGCATTTT.

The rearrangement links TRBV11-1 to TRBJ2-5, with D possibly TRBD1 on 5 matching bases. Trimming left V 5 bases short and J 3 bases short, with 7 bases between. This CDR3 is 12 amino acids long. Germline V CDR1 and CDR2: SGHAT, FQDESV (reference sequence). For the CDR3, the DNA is TGTGCCAGCAGCGGGGCGAAAGAGACCCAGTACTTC. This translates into CASSGAKETQYF. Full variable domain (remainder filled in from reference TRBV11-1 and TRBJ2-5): EAEVAQSPRYKITEKSQAVAFWCDPISGHATLYWYRQILGQGPELLVQFQDESVVDDSQLPKDRFSAERLKGVDSTLKIQPAELGDSAMYLCASSGAKETQYFGPGTRLLVL.

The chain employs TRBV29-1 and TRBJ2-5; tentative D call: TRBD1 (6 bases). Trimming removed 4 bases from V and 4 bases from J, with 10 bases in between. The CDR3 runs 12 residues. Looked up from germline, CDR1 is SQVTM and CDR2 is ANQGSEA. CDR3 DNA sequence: TGCAGCGTTGGGGGCAGGGGAGAGACCCAGTACTTC. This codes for CSVGGRGETQYF.

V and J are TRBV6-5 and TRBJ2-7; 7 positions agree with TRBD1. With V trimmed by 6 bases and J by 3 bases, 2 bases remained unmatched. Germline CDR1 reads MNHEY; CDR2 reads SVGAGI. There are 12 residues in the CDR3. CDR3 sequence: CASRDRNYEQYF. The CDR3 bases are TGTGCCAGCAGGGACAGGAACTACGAGCAGTACTTC.

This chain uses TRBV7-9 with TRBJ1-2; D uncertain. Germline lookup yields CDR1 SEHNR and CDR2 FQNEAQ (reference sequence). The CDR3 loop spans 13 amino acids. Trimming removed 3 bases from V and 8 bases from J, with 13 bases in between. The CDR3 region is CASSLGGGGGYTF. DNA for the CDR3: TGTGCCAGCAGCTTGGGTGGTGGAGGGGGCTACACCTTC. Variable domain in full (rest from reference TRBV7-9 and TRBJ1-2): DTGVSQNPRHKITKRGQNVTFRCDPISEHNRLYWYRQTLGQGPEFLTYFQNEAQLEKSRLLSDRFSAERPKGSFSTLEIQRTEQGDSAMYLCASSLGGGGGYTFGSGTRLTVV.

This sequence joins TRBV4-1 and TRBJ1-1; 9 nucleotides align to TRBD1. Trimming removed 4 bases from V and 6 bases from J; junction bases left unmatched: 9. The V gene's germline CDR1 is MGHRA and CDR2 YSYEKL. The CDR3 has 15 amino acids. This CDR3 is CASSRRGDRVAEAFF. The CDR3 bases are TGCGCCAGCAGCCGTAGAGGGGACAGGGTCGCTGAAGCTTTCTTT.

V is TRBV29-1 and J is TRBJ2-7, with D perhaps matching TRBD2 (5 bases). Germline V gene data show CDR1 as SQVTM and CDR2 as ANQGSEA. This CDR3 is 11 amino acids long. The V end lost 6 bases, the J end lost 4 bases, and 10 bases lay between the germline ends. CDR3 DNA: TGCAGCGTAGCGGACCATTACGAGCAGTACTTC. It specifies CSVADHYEQYF.

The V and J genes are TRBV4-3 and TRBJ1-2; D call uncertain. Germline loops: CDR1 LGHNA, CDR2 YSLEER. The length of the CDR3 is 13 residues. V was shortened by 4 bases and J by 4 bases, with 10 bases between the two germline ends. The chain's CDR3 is CASSPLQSYGYTF. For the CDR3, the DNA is TGCGCCAGCAGCCCTCTACAGTCCTATGGCTACACCTTC.